The following is a TCR beta chain sequence with its context. This specimen comes from a study of metastatic and nonmetastatic thyroid tumors. Study summary: It was across blood and tumor or nodule tissue from malignant and benign thyroid patients that repertoires were compared.

Trimming stripped 6 bases from V and 0 bases from J, with 8 bases between. The CDR3 extends over 13 amino acids. The germline V gene has CDR1 MDHEN and CDR2 SYDVKM. TCRdb reprocessed the PCR reads using MiXCR. This sample has about 4,000 clones; 22% occur once, and the top ten carry under 9.5%. Patients had received no treatment of any kind before thyroid surgery. This TCR was recovered from a female donor with papillary thyroid cancer or a benign thyroid nodule (not recorded which). Some clones in this sample may be carry-over from other donors' samples. The sequenced material came from tumor tissue. The chain employs TRBV28 and TRBJ1-1; possible D gene TRBD1, 6 bases. The CDR3 nucleotides are TGTGCCAGCAGCAGACAGGTGAACACTGAAGCTTTCTTT. Its translation is CASSRQVNTEAFF.